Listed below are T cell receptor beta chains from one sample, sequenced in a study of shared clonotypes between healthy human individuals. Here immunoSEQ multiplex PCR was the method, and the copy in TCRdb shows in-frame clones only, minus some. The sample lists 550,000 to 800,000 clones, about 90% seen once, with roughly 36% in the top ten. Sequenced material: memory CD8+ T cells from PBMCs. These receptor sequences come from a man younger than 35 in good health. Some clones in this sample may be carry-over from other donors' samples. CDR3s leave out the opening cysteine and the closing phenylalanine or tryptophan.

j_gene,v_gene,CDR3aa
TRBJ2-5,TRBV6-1,ASSDRGTETQY
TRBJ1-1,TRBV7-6,ASSISRTGGTEAF
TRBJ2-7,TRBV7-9,ASSTPRTGFEQY
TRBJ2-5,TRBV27,ASSSSRDRRKETQY
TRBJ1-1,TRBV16,ASGGQGSTEAF
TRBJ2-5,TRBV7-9,ASRPWGAETQY
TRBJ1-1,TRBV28,ASTPISRVTEAF
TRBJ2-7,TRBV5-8,ASSLAGGNEQY
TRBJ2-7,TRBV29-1,SVVGQGGYEQY
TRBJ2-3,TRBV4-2,ASSQDMDHTDTQY
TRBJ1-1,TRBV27,ASKIPGLEAF
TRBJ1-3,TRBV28,ASGEKGLVGNTIY
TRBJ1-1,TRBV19,ASPRGTEAF
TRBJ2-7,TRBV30,ACGEYEQY
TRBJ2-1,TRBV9,ASSAYGDNEQF
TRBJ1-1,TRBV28,ASSWDQRTEAF
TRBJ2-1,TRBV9,ASSGSYRGKKDNEQF
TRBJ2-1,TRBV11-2,ASSQGAASPYNEQF
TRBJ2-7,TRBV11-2,ASNPGLAVEAISYEQY
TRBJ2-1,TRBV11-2,ASSHQGGQGAKGEQF
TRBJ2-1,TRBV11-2,ASSPRRGSSYNEQF
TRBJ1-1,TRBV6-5,ASSYSAQGRTEAF
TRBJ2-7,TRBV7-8,ASSAGPYEQY
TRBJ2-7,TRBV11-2,ASSLAGSAYEQY
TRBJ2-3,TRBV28,ASSSLRDTDTQY
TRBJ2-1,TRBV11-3,ASSPGGWGSYNEQF
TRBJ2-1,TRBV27,ASSPWAANPTNEQF
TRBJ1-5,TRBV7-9,ASSPTGDYSNQPQH
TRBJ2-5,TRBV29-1,SVSPGLIPETQY
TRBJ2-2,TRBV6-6,ASRAGGTGELF
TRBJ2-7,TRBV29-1,SVESDEQY
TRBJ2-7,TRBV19,ASSILAGAHEQY
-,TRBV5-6,ASSPWGQAYEQY
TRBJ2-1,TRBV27,ASSLADYNEQF
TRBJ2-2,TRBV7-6,ASSSGLAGVEYTGELF
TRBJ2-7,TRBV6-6,ASSNRDNSYEQY
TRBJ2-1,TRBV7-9,ASSDIGQVVIPYNEQF
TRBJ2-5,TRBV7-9,ASSHEPDRVIFQETQY
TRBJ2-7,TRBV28,ASSWGGVPSYEQY
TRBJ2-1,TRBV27,ASSLLAGGSEQF
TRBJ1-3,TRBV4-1,ASSQGPPPKGNTIY
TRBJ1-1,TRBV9,ASSVTVSTEAF
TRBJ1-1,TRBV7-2,ASSSVGSTEAF
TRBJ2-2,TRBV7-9,ASSDRTSGSFHTGELF
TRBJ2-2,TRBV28,ASSRGTGKRTGELF
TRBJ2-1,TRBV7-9,ASSQGIGEQF
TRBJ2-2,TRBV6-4,ASSSGRSNTGELF
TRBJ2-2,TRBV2,AQARGTFPTGELF
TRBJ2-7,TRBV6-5,ASSYRSGYEQY
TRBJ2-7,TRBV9,ASSAGTGTGNYEQY
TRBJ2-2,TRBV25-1,ASSEGVPVELF